This T cell receptor beta chain was sequenced for a study of tumor and adjacent non-tumor tissue in lung cancer. As for the study in general: Each sample yielded some 4 million productive TCRbeta reads on average. General study results and limits: Top 100 clones took a larger repertoire share in normal lung. Compared with tumor, normal lung showed significantly lower TCR diversity. Higher tumor TCR diversity was associated with shorter survival.

The length of the CDR3 is 17 residues. The germline V and J ends were trimmed by 2 bases and 6 bases, with 17 bases remaining between them. CDR1 MNHEY and CDR2 SVGEGT come from the germline V gene. Of note for this clonotype: Its antigen is unknown.

RNA was extracted from bulk tissue without any cell sorting. The library came from three nested PCR rounds adapted from ARM-PCR protocols. TCRdb reprocessed the multiplex PCR reads via MiXCR and lists one record per CDR3 protein. Of approximately 70,000 distinct CDR3 sequences in the sample, around 73% were seen once. Input material: lung tumor tissue. V usage is TRBV6-2 or TRBV6-3 and J usage is TRBJ2-6; D perhaps matches TRBD1 (5 bases). This clonotype originated in a man in his sixties with non-small cell lung cancer. CDR3 coding DNA: TGTGCCAGCAGTTACAGCATTCTACAGGCTGTGGCCAACGTCCTGACTTTC. Its protein product is CASSYSILQAVANVLTF.